This T cell receptor beta chain is drawn from a study of blood T cells in healthy people across ages. Points from the study as a whole: While age rose, TCR beta diversity per million T cells dropped in a roughly linear way. It was held that diversity estimates obtained from one million T cells represented underestimates.

This clonotype showed up just a few times. Its antigen remains unidentified. Alongside a J-beta primer mix, a sample-barcoded 5' primer served in a second PCR lasting about 7 to 12 cycles. Every sample gave at least 3 million paired-end reads containing CDR3. One entry per CDR3 protein results from TCRdb running MiXCR on the 5' RACE reads. The sample records some 560,000 distinct CDR3 sequences, roughly a quarter being singletons. The CDR3 length is 14 residues. Per the germline V gene, CDR1 is SGDLS and CDR2 is YYNGEE. The sample also formed part of further work on T cells of mothers and their children.

This TCR was sampled from a boy aged 2 to 9 in good health. The chain carries TRBV9 and TRBJ2-5; no definite D call. The J call is doubtful: the DNA matches TRBJ2-1 better. Sequencing was carried out using blood. CDR3 sequence (DNA): TGTGCCAGCAGCGTAGGTACGGTTTACGATGAGCAGTTCTTC. This gives the protein CASSVGTVYDEQFF.